This note documents a single TCR beta chain sequence. With 0 bases removed from V and 0 bases from J, the gap between germline ends came to 9 bases. Germline lookup yields CDR1 LGHDT and CDR2 YNNKEL (reference sequence). This CDR3 comprises 16 residues. The sample belongs to a study of blood T cell repertoires in COVID-19. Overall study context: From the United States, Italy and Spain came samples of acute and convalescent COVID-19. T cells, B-cell-depleted T cells, or PBMCs supplied cDNA or gDNA.

Authors' analysis steps: Amplified reference gene primers provided the basis for estimating nucleated cell counts. Profiled with immunoSEQ multiplex PCR; TCRdb holds only in-frame clones, not every one. That table gives V, J and clone size, and the DNA gave D and trimming. The sample holds 300,000 to 400,000 clones, approximately 86% seen once. Seattle's cohort entered during active infection and was followed longitudinally. V and J are TRBV3-1 (or the pseudogene TRBV3-2) and TRBJ1-3; D is perhaps TRBD1 (5 bases). Sequencing was performed on peripheral blood. The sequence derives from a woman aged 55-69 years with COVID-19, enrolled during active disease. The CDR3 DNA reads as TGTGCCAGCAGCCAAGATCGGGGGTACTCTGGAAACACCATATATTTT. Its translation is CASSQDRGYSGNTIYF.